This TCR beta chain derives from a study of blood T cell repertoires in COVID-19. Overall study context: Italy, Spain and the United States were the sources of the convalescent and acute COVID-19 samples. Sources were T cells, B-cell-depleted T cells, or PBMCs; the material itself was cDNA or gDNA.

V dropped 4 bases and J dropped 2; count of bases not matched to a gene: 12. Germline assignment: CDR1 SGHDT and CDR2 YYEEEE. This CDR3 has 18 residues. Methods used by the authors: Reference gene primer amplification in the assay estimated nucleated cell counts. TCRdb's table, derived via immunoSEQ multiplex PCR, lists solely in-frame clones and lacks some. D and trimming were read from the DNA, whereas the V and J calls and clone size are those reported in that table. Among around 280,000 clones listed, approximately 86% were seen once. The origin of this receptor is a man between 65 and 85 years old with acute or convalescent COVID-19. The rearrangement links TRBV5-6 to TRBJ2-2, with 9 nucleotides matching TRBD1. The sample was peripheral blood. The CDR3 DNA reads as TGTGCCAGCAGCATGGACAGGGGCGTCTACATTAACACCGGGGAGCTGTTTTTT. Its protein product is CASSMDRGVYINTGELFF.